The clone carrying this T cell receptor beta chain was seen ten or more times. The antigen remains unidentified. The data are from a study of T-cell reconstitution after alpha-beta-depleted transplantation in children. Whole-study findings and limits: Reports say that about two months after transplant, the alpha-beta T cells came out of several hundred graft clones that had expanded. Surviving recipient T cells and thymic progenitors produced the high day-60 TCRbeta diversity seen in some patients. At one year after transplant, newly produced T cells mostly accounted for T-cell counts and diversity.

After removal of 5 bases from V and 7 bases from J, the junction contained 7 bases not matched to a gene. This CDR3 has 15 residues. Per germline, CDR1 SGHAT and CDR2 FQNNGV. Construction of the TCRbeta library involved unique molecular identifiers. TCRdb processed the PCR reads anew with MiXCR; each CDR3 protein has one entry. The sample includes about 180,000 distinct CDR3 sequences, over 8.5% of them seen just once. This specimen consisted of PBMCs, obtained before TCRalphabeta/CD19-depleted stem cell transplant. The chain is built from TRBV11-2 and TRBJ1-4; 10 bases map to TRBD1. This clonotype originated in a boy aged 2 to 9 with acute myeloid leukemia, due to receive a stem cell transplant. DNA for the CDR3: TGTGCCAGCAGCCCTGTGGGACAGGGGTTTGAAAAACTGTTTTTT. Encoded protein: CASSPVGQGFEKLFF.